This T cell receptor beta chain originates from a study of blood T cell repertoires in COVID-19. The J segment lost 1 base and the V segment lost 6 bases, leaving 9 bases of the junction unmatched. This CDR3 has 17 amino acids. Only in-frame clones appear in the TCRdb table, and some are missing; sequencing was by immunoSEQ multiplex PCR. The sample contains some 350,000 clones, roughly 86% of which appear only once. The sample taken for sequencing was PBMCs or T cells enriched from blood (not recorded which). This rearrangement joins TRBV23-1 to TRBJ2-2, with 9 bases matching TRBD1. TRBV23-1 counts as an open reading frame of uncertain function. The receptor was isolated from a woman aged 25 to 39 who had recovered from COVID-19. The CDR3 DNA follows: TGCGCCAGCAGAGACAGGGGGGAACTTAAGAACACCGGGGAGCTGTTTTTT. Its protein product is CASRDRGELKNTGELFF.